What follows describes a single TCR beta chain. Its antigen is as yet unknown. This likely traces to a read error, being one base from a far larger clone. The CD8+CD4-CCR7+CD45RA+ phenotype defined the sorted naive CD8 T cells. Generation of bulk TCR libraries relied on previously described methods and listed TCR primers. TCRdb recomputed calls from the PCR reads with MiXCR, one row per CDR3 protein. This sample has a few hundred thousand distinct CDR3 sequences, with roughly a fifth found just once. CDR1 and CDR2 (germline): MNHNS, SASEGT. Trimming stripped 4 bases from V and 3 bases from J, with 4 bases between. The CDR3 covers 11 residues. The data were taken from a study of molecular identifiers for immune sequencing clone quantification. General study points: The sizes of highly expanded clones could be underestimated when identical TCR molecules share a barcode.

Sample: naive CD8+ T cells from blood, with Jurkat cell RNA spiked in. Noted subset: FACS-sorted CD8+CD4-CCR7+CD45RA+ naive T cells. V usage is TRBV6-1 and J usage is TRBJ2-7; D is undetermined. This receptor was obtained from a human donor in good health. Some libraries in this study had Jurkat cell RNA spiked in. This CDR3 reads CASSANYEQYF. As DNA, the CDR3 is TGTGCCAGCAGTGCCAACTACGAGCAGTACTTC.